The next 10 T cell receptor beta chains were all read from a single sample in a study of blood T cell repertoires in COVID-19. Data came from immunoSEQ multiplex PCR; TCRdb stores just in-frame clones and leaves some out. There are approximately 250,000 clones in the sample; approximately 85% occur only once, and more than 4.5% lies in the top ten. The sequenced material came from peripheral blood. The receptors derive from a middle-aged man with COVID-19, enrolled during active disease.

This sequence joins TRBV7-8 and TRBJ1-5, with D possibly matching TRBD1 (6 bases). Germline CDR1 and CDR2: SGHVS and FQNEAQ. The ends were cut back, 5 bases at V and 0 bases at J, with 17 bases in the middle. This CDR3 has 17 amino acids. The CDR3 sequence: CASSPWEGGYSNQPQHF. The CDR3 DNA reads TGTGCCAGCAGCCCATGGGAGGGGGGCTATAGCAATCAGCCCCAGCATTTT.

The CDR3 sequence is CASSLEGRAIYGYTF. The CDR3 nucleotides are TGTGCCAGCAGCTTGGAGGGCAGGGCAATCTATGGCTACACCTTC. This sequence joins TRBV5-5 and TRBJ1-2, with D possibly being TRBD1 (5 bases). The V and J ends lost 0 bases and 4 bases respectively, with 13 bases between them. In germline, CDR1 is SGHKS, CDR2 YYEKEE (reference sequence). The CDR3 is made up of 15 amino acids.

The chain has TRBV9 and TRBJ2-3; D not resolved. V shed 3 bases and J shed 2 bases, with 4 bases lying between them. Germline loops: CDR1 SGDLS, CDR2 YYNGEE. There are 12 residues in the CDR3. CDR3 bases: TGTGCCAGCAGCGCCCACACAGATACGCAGTATTTT. Amino acids: CASSAHTDTQYF.

This clone was observed a handful of times. The chain carries TRBV5-4 and TRBJ1-6; 8 positions agree with TRBD1. The ends lost 2 bases at V and 6 bases at J; junction bases unmatched: 7. The CDR3 has 16 amino acids. The V gene's germline CDR1 is SGHNT and CDR2 YYREEE (reference sequence). The chain's CDR3 is CASSLSTGVRNSPLHF. In DNA, the CDR3 is TGTGCCAGCAGCTTATCGACAGGGGTCCGTAATTCACCCCTCCACTTT.

The chain employs TRBV18 and TRBJ1-2; D is unclear. This CDR3 contains 16 residues. V was pared by 0 bases and J by 4 bases, with 15 bases between. Per germline, CDR1 KGHSH and CDR2 LQKENI. The CDR3 sequence is CASSPPAGLEGYGYTF. Here the CDR3 DNA reads TGTGCCAGCTCACCACCGGCTGGGCTCGAGGGCTATGGCTACACCTTC.

The gene calls are TRBV19 and TRBJ2-1; tentatively, D is TRBD2 (7 bases). This CDR3 has 14 amino acids. The V gene lost 2 bases and the J gene lost 9 bases, with 14 bases spanning the gap. Germline V CDR1 and CDR2: LNHDA, SQIVND (reference sequence). CDR3 coding DNA: TGTGCCAGTAGTATATTCGGGGGGCCGCGTGAGCAGTTCTTC. This codes for CASSIFGGPREQFF.

The rearrangement uses TRBV28 and TRBJ2-7, with a tentative D call TRBD2 (5 bases). CDR1 is MDHEN, CDR2 SYDVKM, per germline. The CDR3 length is 14 residues. V gave up 5 bases and J gave up 2 bases, with 13 bases separating them. The CDR3 is CASSLGLRTYEQYF. The CDR3 DNA is TGTGCCAGCAGTCTCGGACTCCGGACCTACGAGCAGTACTTC.

This chain links TRBV3-1 (or the pseudogene TRBV3-2) with TRBJ2-1; D perhaps matches TRBD1 (5 bases). This CDR3 spans 17 amino acids. Germline V CDR1 and CDR2: LGHDT, YNNKEL (reference sequence). V was clipped by 0 bases and J by 0 bases, with 12 bases between them. CDR3 coding DNA: TGTGCCAGCAGCCAAGATTTATTAAGGGGCTCCTACAATGAGCAGTTCTTC. The encoded protein is CASSQDLLRGSYNEQFF.

This chain uses TRBV9 with TRBJ2-2; 10 nucleotides agree with TRBD1. The CDR3 length is 15 residues. Losses at the gene ends were 1 base for V and 8 bases for J; bases not matched to a gene: 5. The germline V gene encodes CDR1 SGDLS and CDR2 YYNGEE. The CDR3 bases are TGTGCCAGCAGCGTATCGACAGGGGGCTTTGGGGAGCTGTTTTTT. It specifies CASSVSTGGFGELFF.

A single count supports this clone. The J gene is TRBJ2-2, the V gene TRBV30, with a possible D match to TRBD2 (6 bases). Trimming removed 0 bases from V and 5 bases from J, with 19 bases in between. Germline assignment: CDR1 GTSNPN and CDR2 SVGIG (reference sequence). The CDR3 covers 17 residues. The CDR3 DNA is TGTGCCTGGAGTGTACGCCCCCCGGGGGTGGGGACCGGGGAGCTGTTTTTT. Its protein is CAWSVRPPGVGTGELFF.